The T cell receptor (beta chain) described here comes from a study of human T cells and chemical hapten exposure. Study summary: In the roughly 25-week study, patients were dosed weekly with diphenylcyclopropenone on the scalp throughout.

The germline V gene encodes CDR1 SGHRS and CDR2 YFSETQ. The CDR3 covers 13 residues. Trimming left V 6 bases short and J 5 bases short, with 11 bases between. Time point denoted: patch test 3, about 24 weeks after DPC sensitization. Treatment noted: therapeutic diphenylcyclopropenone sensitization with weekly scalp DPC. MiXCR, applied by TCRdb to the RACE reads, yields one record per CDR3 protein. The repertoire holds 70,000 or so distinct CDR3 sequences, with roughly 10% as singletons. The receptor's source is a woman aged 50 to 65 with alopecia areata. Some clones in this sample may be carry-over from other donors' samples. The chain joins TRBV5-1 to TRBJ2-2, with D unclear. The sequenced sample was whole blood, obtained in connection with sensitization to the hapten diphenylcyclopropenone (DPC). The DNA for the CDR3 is TGCGCCAGCACCCCCAGTGGGACCGGGGAGCTGTTTTTT. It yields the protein CASTPSGTGELFF.